This is a list of T cell receptor beta chains from one sample in a study of blood T cell repertoires in COVID-19. Clones were sequenced by immunoSEQ multiplex PCR, and TCRdb holds only the in-frame ones, with some missing. The sample records more than 45,000 clones, 86% being singletons. Sequencing was done on a sample of peripheral blood. These receptors all stem from a man in his fifties or sixties with active or convalescent COVID-19. CDR3s include the opening cysteine and the closing phenylalanine or tryptophan. The order of the fields is clone size, V gene, J gene, D gene, CDR3 protein, CDR3 DNA. The D gene is left open where the match is weak. Only some rows state a clone size, as once, few, many or a class for expanded clones.

few,TRBV27,TRBJ1-1,TRBD1,CATAGTDNTEAFF,TGTGCCACTGCGGGGACAGATAACACTGAAGCTTTCTTT
NA,TRBV2,TRBJ1-2,NA,CASSALRQGVGGDGYTF,TGTGCCAGCAGTGCCCTTAGGCAGGGAGTAGGGGGAGATGGCTACACCTTC
few,TRBV4-1,TRBJ2-7,TRBD1,CASSPRDRGHEQYF,TGCGCCAGCAGCCCCCGGGACAGGGGCCACGAGCAGTACTTC
NA,TRBV7-9,TRBJ2-7,NA,CASSLEGTPVYEQYF,TGTGCCAGCAGCTTAGAGGGGACACCAGTCTACGAGCAGTACTTC
NA,TRBV18,TRBJ2-1,NA,CASSPNYRQSSYNEQFF,TGTGCCAGCTCACCGAACTATCGACAGAGCTCCTACAATGAGCAGTTCTTC
NA,TRBV6-4,TRBJ2-5,TRBD2,CASSFGLAGVQGETQYF,TGTGCCAGCAGTTTTGGACTAGCGGGGGTCCAGGGAGAGACCCAGTACTTC
once,TRBV30,TRBJ1-6,NA,CAWTKKGLGGNSPLHF,TGTGCCTGGACCAAAAAGGGGTTGGGCGGTAATTCACCCCTCCACTTT
NA,TRBV10-3,TRBJ2-7,TRBD1,CAIRRTGEESYEQYF,TGTGCCATCAGAAGGACAGGGGAGGAGTCCTACGAGCAGTACTTC
once,TRBV7-9,TRBJ2-7,TRBD2,CASSLAGGSGEYEQYF,TGTGCCAGCAGCTTAGCGGGCGGGAGCGGGGAGTACGAGCAGTACTTC
NA,TRBV18,TRBJ2-7,TRBD2,CASGGSWGGYEQYF,TGTGCCAGCGGAGGAAGTTGGGGGGGATACGAGCAGTACTTC
NA,TRBV5-4,TRBJ2-3,TRBD2,CASTLRTSSDTQYF,TGTGCCAGCACCCTGAGGACTAGTTCGGATACGCAGTATTTT
NA,TRBV6-2/TRBV6-3,TRBJ2-2,NA,CASRPLFSPNPGELFF,TGTGCCAGCAGACCTTTATTTAGCCCCAACCCCGGGGAGCTGTTTTTT
once,TRBV27,TRBJ2-2,NA,CASSRPTGRNTGELFF,TGTGCCAGCAGTAGACCCACAGGGCGTAACACCGGGGAGCTGTTTTTT
NA,TRBV18,TRBJ2-3,TRBD1,CASSLGDRQDTQYF,TGTGCCAGCTCGCTGGGGGACAGACAAGATACGCAGTATTTT
NA,TRBV27,TRBJ1-1,NA,CASSSGIEAFF,TGTGCCAGCAGTTCGGGAATTGAAGCTTTCTTT
NA,TRBV14,TRBJ1-1,TRBD1,CASSLGTGGKAFF,TGTGCCAGCAGCCTAGGGACAGGGGGCAAAGCTTTCTTT
NA,TRBV2,TRBJ2-1,NA,CASTPGISYNEQFF,TGTGCCAGCACTCCCGGTATCTCCTACAATGAGCAGTTCTTC
medium-sized,TRBV2,TRBJ2-7,NA,CASSLGSYEQYF,TGTGCCAGCAGTCTCGGGAGTTACGAGCAGTACTTC
NA,TRBV14,TRBJ2-3,NA,CASSPMREGTSTDTQYF,TGTGCCAGCAGCCCCATGCGGGAAGGCACTAGCACAGATACGCAGTATTTT
NA,TRBV2,TRBJ2-2,TRBD2,CASSKLAGVMNAGELFF,TGTGCCAGCAGTAAGCTAGCGGGGGTCATGAACGCCGGGGAGCTGTTTTTT
NA,TRBV6-6,TRBJ1-4,NA,CASSSLGGEPNEKLFF,TGTGCCAGCAGCTCCCTGGGGGGGGAGCCTAATGAAAAACTGTTTTTT
once,TRBV30,TRBJ1-1,NA,CAWSQVSPSTGKAFF,TGTGCCTGGAGTCAAGTGTCCCCCTCTACAGGGAAAGCTTTCTTT
NA,TRBV5-1,TRBJ1-2,NA,CASSLASVQGYGYTF,TGCGCCAGCAGCTTGGCCAGCGTACAGGGCTATGGCTACACCTTC
once,TRBV5-5,TRBJ1-1,TRBD1,CASSFLGGNTEAFF,TGTGCCAGCAGCTTCTTAGGGGGCAACACTGAAGCTTTCTTT
NA,TRBV6-6,TRBJ1-1,NA,CASSPVTGGTEAFF,TGTGCCAGCAGCCCGGTCACGGGGGGGACTGAAGCTTTCTTT
NA,TRBV11-3,TRBJ2-1,NA,CASSLNPGYNEQFF,TGTGCCAGCAGCTTAAATCCGGGGTACAATGAGCAGTTCTTC
NA,TRBV28,TRBJ2-7,NA,CASSFRGGDEQYF,TGTGCCAGCAGTTTCCGGGGAGGAGACGAGCAGTACTTC
few,TRBV3-1/TRBV3-2,TRBJ2-7,NA,CASSPAQGHPEQYF,TGTGCCAGCAGCCCAGCCCAGGGACACCCCGAGCAGTACTTC
NA,TRBV5-1,TRBJ1-5,NA,CASSLAGGHQPQHF,TGCGCCAGCAGCTTGGCGGGAGGCCATCAGCCCCAGCATTTT
NA,TRBV9,TRBJ2-3,NA,CASSPAPSTDTQYF,TGTGCCAGCAGCCCAGCGCCCAGCACAGATACGCAGTATTTT
NA,TRBV6-5,TRBJ2-5,TRBD1,CASSYSWGTGSETQYF,TGTGCCAGCAGTTACTCCTGGGGGACAGGGTCAGAGACCCAGTACTTC
NA,TRBV10-3,TRBJ1-2,TRBD1,CAISATGGGYTF,TGTGCCATCAGTGCAACAGGGGGTGGCTACACCTTC
NA,TRBV7-6,TRBJ1-2,TRBD1,CASSTRTGGYYGYTF,TGTGCCAGCAGCACAAGGACAGGGGGTTACTATGGCTACACCTTC
once,TRBV5-1,TRBJ2-7,TRBD1,CASSPADRGGREQYF,TGCGCCAGCAGCCCAGCCGACAGGGGAGGACGCGAGCAGTACTTC
NA,TRBV5-1,TRBJ1-4,NA,CASSFGRTGEKLFF,TGCGCCAGCAGCTTCGGACGGACGGGGGAAAAACTGTTTTTT
NA,TRBV19,TRBJ2-3,NA,CASSMGYLPDTQYF,TGTGCCAGTAGTATGGGCTACCTTCCGGATACGCAGTATTTT
NA,TRBV7-9,TRBJ1-6,NA,CASSFEDSPLHF,TGTGCCAGCAGCTTCGAGGATTCACCCCTCCACTTT
NA,TRBV5-8,TRBJ1-2,TRBD1,CASSLLPGTGYGYTF,TGTGCCAGCAGCTTGCTCCCCGGGACAGGCTATGGCTACACCTTC
NA,TRBV5-4,TRBJ2-5,TRBD2,CASSLRGLAGAGETQYF,TGTGCCAGCAGCTTGAGGGGACTAGCGGGGGCCGGGGAGACCCAGTACTTC
once,TRBV5-1,TRBJ2-1,NA,CASSQGGAGEQFF,TGCGCCAGCAGCCAAGGGGGGGCCGGAGAGCAGTTCTTC
NA,TRBV4-2,TRBJ1-1,TRBD1,CASSPRDRGIAEAFF,TGTGCCAGCAGCCCCAGGGACAGGGGAATCGCTGAAGCTTTCTTT
NA,TRBV9,TRBJ2-3,TRBD2,CASSVALLAGAEDTQYF,TGTGCCAGCAGCGTAGCTCTTCTAGCGGGGGCCGAAGATACGCAGTATTTT
NA,TRBV6-5,TRBJ1-1,NA,CASTHRGAGGEAFF,TGTGCCAGCACCCACCGGGGGGCGGGTGGTGAAGCTTTCTTT
NA,TRBV5-4,TRBJ2-1,TRBD2,CASSAGTSGRNNEQFF,TGTGCCAGCAGCGCCGGGACTAGCGGGAGAAACAATGAGCAGTTCTTC
NA,TRBV9,TRBJ1-3,NA,CASSARGSGNTIYF,TGTGCCAGCAGCGCGAGAGGATCTGGAAACACCATATATTTT
NA,TRBV6-5,TRBJ1-6,NA,CASSLSINSPLHF,TGTGCCAGCAGTCTGAGTATCAATTCACCCCTCCACTTT
NA,TRBV6-6,TRBJ2-4,NA,CASTAGQPKNIQYF,TGTGCCAGCACAGCAGGGCAGCCGAAAAACATTCAGTACTTC